This T cell receptor (beta chain) was recovered during a study of blood T cell repertoires in COVID-19. Study-level information: Acute-phase and convalescent COVID-19 samples originated in the United States, Italy and Spain. PBMCs, B-cell-depleted T cells, or T cells provided the cDNA or gDNA that made up the material.

The CDR3 contains 14 residues. Germline assignment: CDR1 LNHDA and CDR2 SQIVND (reference sequence). Trimming removed 1 base from V and 6 bases from J, with 10 bases in between. Study processing details: It was from reference gene primer amplification that nucleated cell counts were estimated. Generated by immunoSEQ multiplex PCR, the TCRdb table keeps only in-frame clones and is missing some. From that table come the V and J calls and clone size; the DNA was used to work out D and trimming. The sample carries around 120,000 clones, approximately 81% recorded once. The clonotype originates from a woman older than 75 with acute or convalescent COVID-19. V usage is TRBV19 and J usage is TRBJ1-5; maybe TRBD1 (5 bases). Sequencing was done on a sample of peripheral blood. The CDR3 DNA reads TGTGCCAGTAGTATAGCCCAGGGTACTCAGCCCCAGCATTTT. It yields the protein CASSIAQGTQPQHF.